These 24 T cell receptor beta chains were all obtained from the same sample, sequenced in a study of blood T cell repertoires in COVID-19 (dated by TCRdb to about 2020). The library was produced with the immunoSEQ multiplex PCR assay. TCRdb mirrors the immuneACCESS table, restricted to in-frame sequences. Some clones are absent from its copies; in checked studies, under half trace to an unresolved V gene, and the reason for the others is unknown. The sample table holds about 240,000 clones, of which 85% to 90% were seen once. The top ten clones comprise over 6% of the sample. What was sequenced was peripheral blood. These receptors originate from a woman aged 70-85 years with active or convalescent COVID-19.

Comment on this clone: At one boundary the junction diverges from the germline segment, which might be a read error. J is TRBJ2-7 and V is TRBV2, with D perhaps TRBD2 (6 bases). The CDR3 runs to 16 residues. The V gene's germline CDR1 is SNHLY and CDR2 FYNNEI. CDR3 DNA sequence: TGTGCCAGCAGCGAACGGGACTCCGGTCTGGCCTACGGGCAGTACTTC. Its protein product is CASSERDSGLAYGQYF.

This clone turned up a few times. This rearrangement joins TRBV5-1 to TRBJ2-1, with D perhaps matching TRBD1 (7 bases). Trimming removed 0 bases from V and 6 bases from J, with 16 bases in between. Germline CDR1 SGHRS, CDR2 YFSETQ. CDR3 length: 16 residues. The CDR3: CASSLDRGGAGNEQFF. CDR3 DNA sequence: TGCGCCAGCAGCTTGGACAGGGGCGGGGCGGGCAATGAGCAGTTCTTC.

The rearrangement links TRBV6-5 to TRBJ2-1; unclear D gene. CDR1 and CDR2 from the germline V gene are MNHEY and SVGAGI. The CDR3 has 16 residues. Trimming took off 4 bases at V and 0 bases at J, with 13 bases between the two ends. The CDR3 region has the DNA TGTGCCAGCAGTTCATTACTTAGCAGCTCCTACAATGAGCAGTTCTTC. This codes for CASSSLLSSSYNEQFF.

This clone was seen only once. The rearrangement joins TRBV11-3 to TRBJ2-1; tentative D call: TRBD1 (5 bases). The CDR3 covers 14 residues. The germline CDR1 and CDR2 sequences are SGHNT and YENEEA. Deletions cut 1 base from V and 5 bases from J, with 9 bases between. The CDR3 protein is CASSLGGVDNEQFF. For the CDR3, the DNA is TGTGCCAGCAGCTTAGGGGGCGTAGACAATGAGCAGTTCTTC. The variable domain in full, completed from reference TRBV11-3 and TRBJ2-1, reads EAGVVQSPRYKIIEKKQPVAFWCNPISGHNTLYWYLQNLGQGPELLIRYENEEAVDDSQLPKDRFSAERLKGVDSTLKIQPAELGDSAVYLCASSLGGVDNEQFFGPGTRLTVL.

The V and J genes are TRBV4-3 and TRBJ1-3, with D unresolved. This CDR3 is 15 amino acids long. The V end lost 4 bases, the J end lost 3 bases, and 13 bases lay between the germline ends. The V gene's germline CDR1 is LGHNA and CDR2 YSLEER. This CDR3 reads CASSPVGNGGNTIYF. As DNA, the CDR3 is TGCGCCAGCAGCCCCGTCGGTAACGGTGGAAACACCATATATTTT.

The CDR3 is CASSSRGTTQETQYF. The CDR3 coding sequence is TGTGCCAGCAGCTCCAGGGGGACAACTCAAGAGACCCAGTACTTC. This chain joins TRBV11-2 and TRBJ2-5, with 7 bases matching TRBD1. The V segment lost 4 bases and the J segment 2 bases; nucleotides outside the gene matches: 7. Germline CDR1 SGHAT, CDR2 FQNNGV. CDR3 length: 15 amino acids.

The V call is TRBV12-5, the J call TRBJ2-2, with D maybe TRBD2 (5 bases). Per germline, CDR1 LGHNT and CDR2 FRNRAP. The CDR3 is 15 amino acids. Trimming removed 7 bases from V and 5 bases from J, with 17 bases in between. The CDR3 sequence is CASVPPEAATGELFF. CDR3 sequence (DNA): TGTGCTAGTGTTCCCCCGGAGGCGGCGACCGGGGAGCTGTTTTTT.

The CDR3 sequence: CASRAPLNTEAFF. The CDR3 DNA is TGTGCCAGCAGAGCACCACTGAACACTGAAGCTTTCTTT. The chain combines TRBV6-5 with TRBJ1-1; D is unresolved. Trimming removed 6 bases at V and 0 bases at J, with 8 bases between. The CDR3 spans 13 residues. Per the germline V gene, CDR1 is MNHEY and CDR2 is SVGAGI.

CDR3 coding DNA: TGTGCCAGCTCACCCCTCACGGAGGGCTCTGGAAACACCATATATTTT. Residues: CASSPLTEGSGNTIYF. This chain joins TRBV18 and TRBJ1-3, with no clear D. Trimming cost V 3 bases and J 0 bases, with 12 bases left between them. The CDR3 has 16 residues. The germline gives CDR1 KGHSH, CDR2 LQKENI.

This clone showed up just once. The chain combines TRBV6-5 with TRBJ2-1; 10 bases agree with TRBD2. This CDR3 comprises 15 residues. With V trimmed by 7 bases and J by 6 bases, 9 bases remained unmatched. The germline V gene encodes CDR1 MNHEY and CDR2 SVGAGI. Here the CDR3 reads CASTPLAGGPNEQFF. CDR3 coding DNA: TGTGCCAGCACCCCCTTAGCGGGGGGCCCCAATGAGCAGTTCTTC.

This chain links TRBV3-1 (or the pseudogene TRBV3-2) with TRBJ2-7, with 9 bases fitting TRBD2. Looked up from germline, CDR1 is LGHDT and CDR2 is YNNKEL (reference sequence). The CDR3 runs to 16 residues. V dropped 4 bases and J dropped 3; count of bases not matched to a gene: 10. CDR3 DNA sequence: TGTGCCAGCAGCCCCCTTGAGGGACTAGCAAGCTACGAGCAGTACTTC. It translates to CASSPLEGLASYEQYF.

The CDR3 here is CASSYGGFVGGYTF. The DNA for the CDR3 is TGTGCCAGCAGTTACGGGGGGTTTGTAGGTGGCTACACCTTC. The chain has TRBV6-5 and TRBJ1-2; TRBD1 is a possible D gene (5 bases). The V gene's germline CDR1 is MNHEY and CDR2 SVGAGI. The CDR3 spans 14 residues. The germline V and J ends were trimmed by 2 bases and 7 bases, with 14 bases remaining between them.

The chain employs TRBV3-1 (or the pseudogene TRBV3-2) and TRBJ2-6; perhaps TRBD1 as D (6 bases). Germline values: CDR1 LGHDT, CDR2 YNNKEL (reference sequence). The CDR3 contains 18 residues. V was trimmed by 2 bases and J by 0 bases, leaving 14 bases between them. Written as DNA, the CDR3 is TGTGCCAGCAGCCAATTTGGGGACACAAGCTCTGGGGCCAACGTCCTGACTTTC. This codes for CASSQFGDTSSGANVLTF.

The CDR3, as DNA: TGCGCCAGCAGCCCCCGAGCAGGACAAACCTACGAGCAGTACTTC. The encoded protein is CASSPRAGQTYEQYF. The chain has TRBV5-1 and TRBJ2-7; D is perhaps TRBD1 (5 bases). Trimming removed 4 bases at V and 2 bases at J, with 16 bases between. There are 15 residues in the CDR3. Germline V gene sequence: CDR1 SGHRS, CDR2 YFSETQ.

This clone was seen a handful of times. The chain combines TRBV7-2 with TRBJ1-4; D may be TRBD1 (5 bases). Germline CDR1 SGHTA, CDR2 FQGNSA. This CDR3 comprises 12 residues. With 5 bases removed from V and 7 bases from J, the gap between germline ends came to 8 bases. The CDR3 reads CASSIRGEKLFF. For the CDR3, the DNA is TGTGCCAGCAGCATTAGGGGTGAAAAACTGTTTTTT.

The CDR3 sequence is CATSGGWGGVTEAFF. In DNA form, the CDR3 reads TGTGCCACCAGTGGGGGGTGGGGAGGCGTCACTGAAGCTTTCTTT. The chain joins TRBV24-1 to TRBJ1-1, with a weak D call TRBD1 (5 bases). Germline V CDR1 and CDR2: KGHDR, SFDVKD. Trimming removed 5 bases from V and 4 bases from J, with 16 bases in between. The CDR3 has 15 residues.

The rearrangement joins TRBV5-1 to TRBJ1-5; tentatively, D is TRBD1 (5 bases). The CDR3 covers 14 residues. Germline V gene data show CDR1 as SGHRS and CDR2 as YFSETQ. V lost 0 bases and J 5 bases, leaving 9 bases between the germline ends. DNA of the CDR3: TGCGCCAGCAGCTTGGCCGGGGGGTATCAGCCCCAGCATTTT. This encodes CASSLAGGYQPQHF.

The rearrangement links TRBV29-1 to TRBJ2-3; 11 bases fit TRBD2. This CDR3 contains 13 residues. Germline-derived CDR1 and CDR2 are SQVTM and ANQGSEA. The CDR3 DNA reads as TGCAGTATCAATAGCGGGGGGGCAGATACGCAGTATTTT. This codes for CSINSGGADTQYF.

This chain joins TRBV18 and TRBJ2-3; TRBD2 might be the D (6 bases). CDR3 length: 16 amino acids. CDR1 and CDR2 (germline): KGHSH, LQKENI. Trimming took off 3 bases at V and 2 bases at J, with 15 bases between the two ends. The CDR3 DNA is TGTGCCAGCTCACCTTTGATCGGGGGTCCCACAGATACGCAGTATTTT. Translated: CASSPLIGGPTDTQYF.

The chain has TRBV19 and TRBJ2-3, with 12 bases lining up with TRBD2. CDR1 and CDR2 (germline): LNHDA, SQIVND (reference sequence). The trim removed 3 bases at V and 10 bases at J, leaving 14 bases unmatched. CDR3 length equals 17 residues. CDR3 in amino acids: CASSMIFRGTSGLAQYF. Written as DNA, the CDR3 is TGTGCCAGTAGTATGATTTTCCGGGGGACTAGCGGGCTTGCGCAGTATTTT.

The rearrangement uses TRBV7-2 and TRBJ1-1; 7 bases are a match to TRBD1. Germline lookup yields CDR1 SGHTA and CDR2 FQGNSA. The CDR3 has 15 amino acids. J lost 1 base, V lost 3 bases, and 5 bases had no gene match. The CDR3 sequence: CASSFMGQTNTEAFF. In nucleotides, the CDR3 is TGTGCCAGCAGCTTCATGGGACAGACGAACACTGAAGCTTTCTTT. Full variable domain (remainder filled in from reference TRBV7-2 and TRBJ1-1): GAGVSQSPSNKVTEKGKDVELRCDPISGHTALYWYRQSLGQGLEFLIYFQGNSAPDKSGLPSDRFSAERTGGSVSTLTIQRTQQEDSAVYLCASSFMGQTNTEAFFGQGTRLTVV.

The chain joins TRBV5-5 to TRBJ1-2; tentatively, D is TRBD1 (5 bases). Germline V gives CDR1 SGHKS, CDR2 YYEKEE (reference sequence). The CDR3 has 20 residues. V lost 4 bases to trimming and J lost 0 bases, with 28 bases between them. This CDR3 is CASSGAVARTNPEANYGYTF. Here the CDR3 DNA reads TGTGCCAGCAGCGGGGCAGTCGCGCGGACAAACCCCGAAGCTAACTATGGCTACACCTTC.

The chain couples TRBV4-2 to TRBJ1-2; TRBD1 matches 7 bases. V trimming: 2 bases; J trimming: 8 bases; junction bases outside the gene matches: 8. Per germline, CDR1 LGHNA and CDR2 YNFKEQ. The CDR3 extends over 14 amino acids. The CDR3 protein is CASSQSGRGVGYTF. The CDR3 DNA reads as TGTGCCAGCAGCCAAAGTGGCAGGGGGGTGGGCTACACCTTC.

V and J are TRBV5-6 and TRBJ1-3; D gene unclear. This CDR3 contains 14 residues. Germline CDR1 SGHDT, CDR2 YYEEEE. V was trimmed by 3 bases and J by 8 bases, leaving 15 bases between them. CDR3 region: CASSSRGVVDTIYF. DNA of the CDR3: TGTGCCAGCAGCTCACGAGGAGTCGTCGACACCATATATTTT.